The next 23 T cell receptor beta chains were all read from a single sample in a study of shared clonotypes between healthy human individuals. Sequenced by immunoSEQ multiplex PCR; TCRdb stores in-frame clones only, minus some. The sample holds around 2.1 million clones; just over 90% are singletons and the top ten take under 2%. The naive CD8 fraction comprised CD45RO-negative cells positively selected for CCR7 and excluded terminally differentiated effector memory CD45RA+ cells. Material: naive CD8+ T cells from PBMCs. These TCRs come from a man aged 18 to 30 in good health. Some clones in this sample may be carry-over from other donors' samples.

The chain is built from TRBV2 and TRBJ2-3; D is possibly TRBD2 (6 bases). The CDR3 consists of 15 residues. Deletions cut 1 base from V and 2 bases from J, with 10 bases between. Germline V gives CDR1 SNHLY, CDR2 FYNNEI. The CDR3 spells CASSEEGLFTDTQYF. Here the CDR3 DNA reads TGTGCCAGCAGTGAAGAGGGACTTTTCACAGATACGCAGTATTTT.

Comment on this clone: The same CDR3 arises from other DNA sequences in this sample as well. The CDR3 spells CASSFGTTYEQYF. The CDR3, as DNA: TGTGCCAGCAGTTTTGGGACGACCTACGAGCAGTACTTC. The chain has TRBV27 and TRBJ2-7, with D possibly called TRBD1 or TRBD2 (5 bases each). CDR3 length equals 13 residues. Germline CDR1 reads MNHEY; CDR2 reads SMNVEV (reference sequence). V lost 3 bases and J 2 bases, leaving 8 bases between the germline ends.

The chain couples TRBV7-9 to TRBJ2-7, with unresolved D. This CDR3 comprises 14 residues. The germline V and J ends were trimmed by 5 bases and 1 base, with 12 bases remaining between them. Germline CDR1 and CDR2: SEHNR and FQNEAQ (reference sequence). The CDR3 DNA reads TGTGCCAGCAGCGGAGCGCTCACTTCCTACGAGCAGTACTTC. Translation: CASSGALTSYEQYF.

V is TRBV11-2 and J is TRBJ2-2; unclear D gene. This CDR3 comprises 12 residues. Trimming left V 6 bases short and J 6 bases short, with 8 bases between. Germline CDR1 SGHAT, CDR2 FQNNGV. The CDR3 DNA reads as TGTGCCAGCAGGGGATATGCCGGGGAGCTGTTTTTT. It specifies CASRGYAGELFF.

The J gene is TRBJ2-1, the V gene TRBV29-1, with 8 positions matching TRBD2. This CDR3 is built from 13 residues. Trimming took 7 bases from V and 4 from J; bases not matched to a gene: 6. Germline V gene data show CDR1 as SQVTM and CDR2 as ANQGSEA. CDR3 coding DNA: TGCAGCGCGCTTCCTAGCGGGTACAATGAGCAGTTCTTC. It codes for CSALPSGYNEQFF.

This clone was observed a single time. The chain joins TRBV5-6 to TRBJ2-5; the D gene could be TRBD1 or TRBD2 (5 bases each). There are 18 residues in the CDR3. Trimming cost V 0 bases and J 1 base, with 19 bases left between them. Germline values: CDR1 SGHDT, CDR2 YYEEEE. The CDR3 coding sequence is TGTGCCAGCAGCTTGGGAGGGTTTGGTCTGGGGCTCCAAGAGACCCAGTACTTC. Protein: CASSLGGFGLGLQETQYF.

As to this clone: This specimen includes other DNA sequences encoding the same CDR3. The gene calls are TRBV7-3 and TRBJ1-5, with D unresolved. Germline V gene lookup returns CDR1 SGHTA and CDR2 FQGTGA. The CDR3 runs to 13 residues. Between the trimmed V and J ends, which lost 0 bases and 4 bases, there was a span of 4 bases. The CDR3 protein is CASSLTGNQPQHF. The CDR3 DNA is TGTGCCAGCAGCTTAACGGGAAATCAGCCCCAGCATTTT.

On this clone: The same CDR3 can be traced to other DNA sequences in this sample. V usage is TRBV28 and J usage is TRBJ1-5; 7 bases fit TRBD1. The CDR3 has 14 residues. In germline, CDR1 is MDHEN, CDR2 SYDVKM. Trimming at V came to 3 bases and at J to 2 bases, leaving 1 base not matched to a gene. The CDR3 loop is CASSFGTGNQPQHF. In DNA form, the CDR3 reads TGTGCCAGCAGTTTCGGGACAGGCAATCAGCCCCAGCATTTT.

There are a few counts of this clone. This chain joins TRBV28 and TRBJ1-2; D is unclear. Germline CDR1 reads MDHEN; CDR2 reads SYDVKM. The CDR3 contains 14 residues. Trimming shortened V by 6 bases and J by 0 bases, and 11 bases separated the two germline ends. CDR3 nucleotide sequence: TGTGCCAGCAGCGAGGCCGTTACTAACTATGGCTACACCTTC. It is translated as CASSEAVTNYGYTF.

V gene TRBV2 combines with J gene TRBJ2-5; D gene unclear. Trimming stripped 8 bases from V and 1 base from J, with 8 bases between. This CDR3 spans 12 amino acids. The germline CDR1 and CDR2 sequences are SNHLY and FYNNEI. CDR3 DNA: TGTGCCAGCGTGACCCTCCAAGAGACCCAGTACTTC. This gives the protein CASVTLQETQYF.

V gene TRBV4-1 combines with J gene TRBJ1-5, with a weak D call TRBD1 (5 bases). From germline, CDR1 is MGHRA and CDR2 YSYEKL. V dropped 3 bases and J dropped 4 bases, with 10 bases sitting between them. This CDR3 contains 14 residues. DNA for the CDR3: TGCGCCAGCAGCCACTCAGGGATTAATCAGCCCCAGCATTTT. Translating it yields CASSHSGINQPQHF.

The CDR3: CASSTSRDSYEQYF. In DNA, the CDR3 is TGTGCCAGCAGTACGTCCCGGGACAGTTACGAGCAGTACTTC. This chain connects TRBV6-6 to TRBJ2-7; 7 bases are a match to TRBD1. Trimming at V came to 5 bases and at J to 4 bases, leaving 8 bases not matched to a gene. The germline CDR1 and CDR2 sequences are MNHNY and SVGAGI (reference sequence). This CDR3 has 14 amino acids.

The chain uses TRBV6-5 and TRBJ2-1; weak D call: TRBD2 (6 bases). This CDR3 contains 16 residues. CDR1 is MNHEY, CDR2 SVGAGI, per germline. With 4 bases removed from V and 6 bases from J, the gap between germline ends came to 19 bases. The CDR3 DNA follows: TGTGCCAGCAGTTTTATTGGGGAGGCGAGGATCAATGAGCAGTTCTTC. It specifies CASSFIGEARINEQFF.

The chain has TRBV28 and TRBJ1-2; maybe TRBD1 (6 bases). V was clipped by 4 bases and J by 4 bases, with 19 bases between them. The CDR3 is 16 amino acids. Germline CDR1 MDHEN, CDR2 SYDVKM. Here the CDR3 reads CASSSWSGAIPYGYTF. In DNA, the CDR3 is TGTGCCAGCAGTTCGTGGTCAGGGGCGATACCCTATGGCTACACCTTC.

J is TRBJ2-7 and V is TRBV5-4; 7 positions agree with TRBD1. The CDR3 loop spans 14 amino acids. With V trimmed by 2 bases and J by 6 bases, 8 bases remained unmatched. The V gene's germline CDR1 is SGHNT and CDR2 YYREEE (reference sequence). CDR3 in amino acids: CASSFDRVPPEQYF. In nucleotides, the CDR3 is TGTGCCAGCAGCTTTGACAGGGTGCCGCCCGAGCAGTACTTC.

This clone was seen a single time. The chain combines TRBV7-9 with TRBJ2-7, with D unclear. V was clipped by 1 base and J by 3 bases, with 10 bases between them. Germline lookup yields CDR1 SEHNR and CDR2 FQNEAQ (reference sequence). The CDR3 has 14 residues. CDR3 bases: TGTGCCAGCAGCTTAGGTGGGAACCGCTACGAGCAGTACTTC. Translation gives CASSLGGNRYEQYF. The full variable domain, rest sourced from reference TRBV7-9 and TRBJ2-7, is DTGVSQNPRHKITKRGQNVTFRCDPISEHNRLYWYRQTLGQGPEFLTYFQNEAQLEKSRLLSDRFSAERPKGSFSTLEIQRTEQGDSAMYLCASSLGGNRYEQYFGPGTRLTVT.

Comments on this clone: This sample includes further DNA sequences coding for the same CDR3. The chain has TRBV27 and TRBJ1-1; no clear D gene. V lost 0 bases and J lost 5, with 7 bases in between. This CDR3 has 13 residues. CDR1 is MNHEY, CDR2 SMNVEV, per germline (reference sequence). In nucleotides, the CDR3 is TGTGCCAGCAGTTTATCAGCGGGAACTGAAGCTTTCTTT. It encodes CASSLSAGTEAFF.

In regard to this clone: The sample holds other DNA sequences that translate to the same CDR3. J is TRBJ2-5 and V is TRBV28, with D perhaps TRBD2 (6 bases). There are 14 residues in the CDR3. Deletions cut 2 bases from V and 1 base from J, with 8 bases between. Germline V CDR1 and CDR2: MDHEN, SYDVKM. The DNA of the CDR3 is TGTGCCAGCAGTTTACGGGGGAGCCAAGAGACCCAGTACTTC. This gives the protein CASSLRGSQETQYF.

In the case of this clone: Mismatch with germline at one junction end may stem from a read error. This rearrangement joins TRBV28 to TRBJ1-1; D unresolved. The germline CDR1 and CDR2 sequences are MDHEN and SYDVKM. CDR3 length equals 11 residues. This chain's CDR3 is CATYSATETFF. The DNA of the CDR3 is TGTGCCACTTATAGCGCGACTGAAACTTTCTTT.

The J gene is TRBJ2-1, the V gene TRBV18, with D perhaps matching TRBD2 (6 bases). Trimming shortened V by 3 bases and J by 6 bases, and 30 bases separated the two germline ends. Germline loops: CDR1 KGHSH, CDR2 LQKENI. The CDR3 covers 20 residues. CDR3 in DNA: TGTGCCAGCTCACCTTTGTCGGGACTTCCAGCCCTATTTTCCATCAATGAGCAGTTCTTC. As protein: CASSPLSGLPALFSINEQFF. Drawing the rest from reference TRBV18 and TRBJ2-1, the complete variable domain is NAGVMQNPRHLVRRRGQEARLRCSPMKGHSHVYWYRQLPEEGLKFMVYLQKENIIDESGMPKERFSAEFPKEGPSILRIQQVVRGDSAAYFCASSPLSGLPALFSINEQFFGPGTRLTVL.

The chain uses TRBV30 and TRBJ2-3, with D unclear. The germline V gene has CDR1 GTSNPN and CDR2 SVGIG (reference sequence). CDR3 length equals 13 residues. V lost 0 bases and J 0 bases, leaving 4 bases between the germline ends. For the CDR3, the DNA is TGTGCCTGGAGTGTACAGAGCACAGATACGCAGTATTTT. It encodes CAWSVQSTDTQYF.

This chain connects TRBV19 to TRBJ1-5, with D hard to call. The CDR3 covers 12 residues. CDR1 LNHDA and CDR2 SQIVND come from the germline V gene (reference sequence). The V end lost 5 bases, the J end lost 6 bases, and 8 bases lay between the germline ends. CDR3 loop: CASSPRSQPQHF. CDR3 bases: TGTGCCAGTAGTCCCCGGAGTCAGCCCCAGCATTTT.

This sequence joins TRBV28 and TRBJ1-4; perhaps TRBD1 as D (5 bases). The CDR3 has 14 amino acids. CDR1 and CDR2 from the germline V gene are MDHEN and SYDVKM. V was cut by 5 bases and J by 8 bases, with 15 bases left in between. The CDR3 coding sequence is TGTGCCAGCAGTCTCGGCAGGGTAGGGGAAAAACTGTTTTTT. Translated: CASSLGRVGEKLFF.